Below are 27 T cell receptor beta chains sequenced from a single sample in a study of cytomegalovirus exposure and HLA in healthy donors. The PCR used 60 Vbeta and 13 Jbeta primers. The table came from immunoSEQ multiplex PCR; TCRdb's copy has only in-frame clones and leaves some out. The top ten hold approximately 6.1% of the sample, which has 130,000 to 150,000 clones, more than 65% seen once. The sequenced material came from PBMCs. The receptors here all came from a young man in good health and CMV-seropositive.

V usage is TRBV30 and J usage is TRBJ1-3; 9 bases map to TRBD1. CDR3 length: 18 amino acids. V was clipped by 3 bases and J by 1 base; unmatched bases: 13. Germline V CDR1 and CDR2: GTSNPN, SVGIG (reference sequence). In DNA form, the CDR3 reads TGTGCCTGGAGAGTCGGGACAGGGAAGACGAAGTCTGGAAACACCATATATTTT. This translates into CAWRVGTGKTKSGNTIYF.

The chain carries TRBV19 and TRBJ2-1; 10 bases are shared with TRBD2. With 1 base clipped from V and 7 bases from J, the junction kept 7 bases outside the gene matches. The CDR3 runs to 16 residues. Germline V gene sequence: CDR1 LNHDA, CDR2 SQIVND (reference sequence). The CDR3 reads CASSIASGRAGNEQFF. The CDR3 DNA sequence: TGTGCCAGTAGTATAGCAAGCGGGAGGGCCGGTAATGAGCAGTTCTTC.

The J gene is TRBJ1-2, the V gene TRBV19, with 8 bases fitting TRBD1. The CDR3 covers 14 residues. After removal of 5 bases from V and 7 bases from J, the junction contained 9 bases not matched to a gene. Germline V gene lookup returns CDR1 LNHDA and CDR2 SQIVND (reference sequence). CDR3 sequence reads: CASSGQGALLGYTF. DNA for the CDR3: TGTGCCAGTAGTGGACAGGGTGCCCTTCTTGGCTACACCTTC.

This chain joins TRBV6-5 and TRBJ2-5, with 8 bases matching TRBD1. Germline V lookup: CDR1 MNHEY, CDR2 SVGAGI. The CDR3 is 11 residues long. V dropped 6 bases and J dropped 11; count of bases not matched to a gene: 5. This chain's CDR3 is CASSTGGEQYF. The CDR3 coding sequence is TGTGCCAGCAGCACAGGGGGAGAGCAGTACTTC.

V gene TRBV29-1 combines with J gene TRBJ2-1; maybe TRBD2 (6 bases). Germline assignment: CDR1 SQVTM and CDR2 ANQGSEA. Trimming shortened V by 4 bases and J by 9 bases, and 25 bases separated the two germline ends. CDR3 size: 16 residues. CDR3 nucleotide sequence: TGCAGCGTTGCTGGGCAGGCCGGCCGGGGGAGAAGTGAGCAGTTCTTC. It is translated as CSVAGQAGRGRSEQFF.

The chain uses TRBV9 and TRBJ2-2, with D possibly TRBD1 on 6 matching bases. Germline assignment: CDR1 SGDLS and CDR2 YYNGEE. Trimming shortened V by 5 bases and J by 6 bases, and 20 bases separated the two germline ends. CDR3 length equals 16 residues. The CDR3 sequence is CASSFTGRTLPGELFF. The CDR3 region has the DNA TGTGCCAGCAGTTTTACAGGGCGAACTTTACCCGGGGAGCTGTTTTTT.

This sequence joins TRBV7-9 and TRBJ1-6; perhaps TRBD1 as D (5 bases). This CDR3 comprises 16 residues. V lost 5 bases and J 6 bases, leaving 17 bases between the germline ends. Germline V gene lookup returns CDR1 SEHNR and CDR2 FQNEAQ (reference sequence). CDR3 loop: CASSQGWGLGNSPLHF. The CDR3 region has the DNA TGTGCCAGCAGCCAGGGTTGGGGACTTGGTAATTCACCCCTCCACTTT.

The count of this clone is one. The chain is built from TRBV6-5 and TRBJ2-7; 7 nucleotides match TRBD1. Germline CDR1 MNHEY, CDR2 SVGAGI. The CDR3 contains 11 residues. V dropped 7 bases and J dropped 6; count of bases not matched to a gene: 3. In DNA, the CDR3 is TGTGCCAGCAAGACAGGGACCGAGCAGTACTTC. Translation gives CASKTGTEQYF.

The chain is built from TRBV18 and TRBJ2-5; 8 positions match TRBD1. Germline V gene data show CDR1 as KGHSH and CDR2 as LQKENI. CDR3 length equals 16 residues. V gave up 1 base and J gave up 5 bases; unmatched junction bases: 9. The CDR3 loop is CASSPQGTGSGETQYF. The DNA of the CDR3 is TGTGCCAGCTCACCACAGGGGACAGGTTCGGGGGAGACCCAGTACTTC.

V is TRBV5-5 and J is TRBJ1-1; no clear D gene. The CDR3 has 13 residues. The germline V gene has CDR1 SGHKS and CDR2 YYEKEE (reference sequence). The V end lost 2 bases, the J end lost 7 bases, and 12 bases lay between the germline ends. The CDR3 DNA reads as TGTGCCAGCAGCTTCGTTACGGGGAATGAAGCTTTCTTT. It codes for CASSFVTGNEAFF.

This clone showed up just once. This chain joins TRBV19 and TRBJ2-1; 7 bases fit TRBD2. Germline V lookup: CDR1 LNHDA, CDR2 SQIVND (reference sequence). V lost 3 bases to trimming and J lost 10 bases; unmatched junction nucleotides: 18. The CDR3 is 17 residues long. CDR3 residues: CASSMIGGGGKGREQFF. CDR3 coding DNA: TGTGCCAGTAGTATGATTGGGGGGGGTGGGAAGGGACGGGAGCAGTTCTTC. Full variable domain (missing parts from reference TRBV19 and TRBJ2-1): DGGITQSPKYLFRKEGQNVTLSCEQNLNHDAMYWYRQDPGQGLRLIYYSQIVNDFQKGDIAEGYSVSREKKESFPLTVTSAQKNPTAFYLCASSMIGGGGKGREQFFGPGTRLTVL.

The chain couples TRBV28 to TRBJ2-2; the match to TRBD1 covers 11 bases. The CDR3 totals 16 residues. Germline lookup yields CDR1 MDHEN and CDR2 SYDVKM. The V segment lost 7 bases and the J segment 4 bases; nucleotides outside the gene matches: 8. CDR3 sequence: CASTQGTGGRTGELFF. The CDR3 DNA reads TGTGCCAGCACCCAAGGGACAGGGGGACGCACCGGGGAGCTGTTTTTT.

There are a few counts of this clone. The chain uses TRBV2 and TRBJ2-3; TRBD2 might be the D (6 bases). Trimming stripped 5 bases from V and 11 bases from J, with 23 bases between. The germline V gene has CDR1 SNHLY and CDR2 FYNNEI. CDR3 length: 15 amino acids. The CDR3 coding sequence is TGTGCCAGCAGTCGAAGTGGGACTGGTCCGCGGATGCAGTATTTT. The encoded protein is CASSRSGTGPRMQYF. Complete variable domain (other parts from reference TRBV2 and TRBJ2-3): EPEVTQTPSHQVTQMGQEVILRCVPISNHLYFYWYRQILGQKVEFLVSFYNNEISEKSEIFDDQFSVERPDGSNFTLKIRSTKLEDSAMYFCASSRSGTGPRMQYFGPGTRLTVL.

The chain has TRBV7-8 and TRBJ2-4; 7 bases fit TRBD1. The V and J ends lost 5 bases and 4 bases, in that order; junction bases with no gene match: 23. Germline CDR1 is SGHVS and CDR2 is FQNEAQ. The CDR3 has 20 residues. The CDR3, as DNA: TGTGCCAGCAGCAACTTAGGGGGCCCCCGGGACACTCTGAGAAAAAACATTCAGTACTTC. Its protein product is CASSNLGGPRDTLRKNIQYF.

V usage is TRBV18 and J usage is TRBJ1-1; TRBD1 aligns across 11 bases. V shed 3 bases, J shed 6 bases, and the junction held 6 bases outside the gene matches. The CDR3 sequence is 15 residues long. The germline V gene has CDR1 KGHSH and CDR2 LQKENI. Here the CDR3 reads CASSPPGQGGPEAFF. The DNA for the CDR3 is TGTGCCAGCTCACCTCCGGGACAGGGGGGCCCTGAAGCTTTCTTT.

This chain links TRBV7-9 with TRBJ1-2; 10 bases are a match to TRBD1. With 1 base clipped from V and 4 bases from J, the junction kept 3 bases outside the gene matches. The CDR3 has 15 residues. Germline CDR1 reads SEHNR; CDR2 reads FQNEAQ (reference sequence). The CDR3 loop is CASSLGTGGSYGYTF. CDR3 nucleotides: TGTGCCAGCAGCTTAGGGACAGGGGGTTCCTATGGCTACACCTTC.

J is TRBJ2-7 and V is TRBV27; 8 bases match TRBD1. Germline V gene sequence: CDR1 MNHEY, CDR2 SMNVEV (reference sequence). The CDR3 is 17 residues long. Trimming cost V 5 bases and J 4 bases; bases outside gene matches: 16. The CDR3, as DNA: TGTGCCAGCAGTATGACAGGGGAATCCCCGCGGTCTTACGAGCAGTACTTC. Protein: CASSMTGESPRSYEQYF.

This chain links TRBV19 with TRBJ1-6; TRBD1 matches 8 bases. This CDR3 spans 16 amino acids. Germline lookup yields CDR1 LNHDA and CDR2 SQIVND (reference sequence). V lost 4 bases to trimming and J lost 2 bases; unmatched junction nucleotides: 4. CDR3 DNA: TGTGCCAGTAGTAACGGACAGGGCACCTATAATTCACCCCTCCACTTT. Amino acid sequence: CASSNGQGTYNSPLHF.

This clone was counted a few times. This rearrangement joins TRBV27 to TRBJ1-2; D is undetermined. The CDR3 is 15 residues long. Trimming removed 0 bases at V and 3 bases at J, with 11 bases between. Germline V CDR1 and CDR2: MNHEY, SMNVEV (reference sequence). CDR3 bases: TGTGCCAGCAGTTTATCGACTCCCGTAGACTATGGCTACACCTTC. This codes for CASSLSTPVDYGYTF.

The rearrangement links TRBV5-1 to TRBJ2-7; TRBD1 might be the D (5 bases). This CDR3 is 16 amino acids long. V was clipped by 0 bases and J by 0 bases, with 13 bases between them. The germline gives CDR1 SGHRS, CDR2 YFSETQ. CDR3 amino acids: CASSLEGAPGSYEQYF. Written as DNA, the CDR3 is TGCGCCAGCAGCTTGGAAGGGGCACCGGGCTCCTACGAGCAGTACTTC.

The V and J genes are TRBV7-9 and TRBJ2-1; 8 nucleotides match TRBD2. The CDR3 has 11 residues. Germline V gene data show CDR1 as SEHNR and CDR2 as FQNEAQ (reference sequence). Losses at the gene ends were 5 bases for V and 15 bases for J; bases not matched to a gene: 6. DNA of the CDR3: TGTGCCAGCAGCCGCGGACTAGCTCGGTTCTTC. This codes for CASSRGLARFF.

V is TRBV7-6 and J is TRBJ2-5; possibly TRBD1 for D (6 bases). The DNA matches TRBJ2-7 better at its end, which makes the J call doubtful. The CDR3 is made up of 13 amino acids. The germline CDR1 and CDR2 sequences are SGHVS and FNYEAQ. The DNA of the CDR3 is TGTGCCAGCAGCCAACACAGGGTTTACGAGCAGTACTTC. As protein: CASSQHRVYEQYF.

The chain uses TRBV6-1 and TRBJ2-5; 7 positions agree with TRBD1. The DNA end lines up better with TRBJ2-7; the J call may be wrong. The CDR3 loop spans 15 amino acids. CDR1 is MNHNS and CDR2 is SASEGT in the germline V gene. This CDR3 reads CASSPVGTVTYEQYF. The CDR3 DNA follows: TGTGCCAGCAGCCCAGTAGGGACAGTTACCTACGAGCAGTACTTC.

The chain carries TRBV6-5 and TRBJ1-1; D uncertain. V lost 2 bases and J 4 bases, leaving 8 bases between the germline ends. Germline V CDR1 and CDR2: MNHEY, SVGAGI. The CDR3 length is 13 residues. The CDR3 protein is CASSYGRSTEAFF. The DNA for the CDR3 is TGTGCCAGCAGTTACGGGAGGAGCACTGAAGCTTTCTTT.

This chain connects TRBV6-6 to TRBJ2-3; TRBD2 matches at 7 bases. The J segment lost 3 bases and the V segment lost 7 bases, leaving 7 bases of the junction unmatched. Looked up from germline, CDR1 is MNHNY and CDR2 is SVGAGI (reference sequence). The CDR3 totals 14 residues. In DNA, the CDR3 is TGTGCCAGCAAACTCCTAGCGGATACAGATACGCAGTATTTT. Its protein product is CASKLLADTDTQYF.

V gene TRBV9 combines with J gene TRBJ2-3, with 7 bases aligning to TRBD1. J was trimmed by 8 bases and V by 0 bases; bases with no gene match: 6. The CDR3 has 14 residues. Germline V gene sequence: CDR1 SGDLS, CDR2 YYNGEE. In DNA form, the CDR3 reads TGTGCCAGCAGCGTAGTTCCCGAGGGGGCTACGCAGTATTTT. Translating it yields CASSVVPEGATQYF.

CDR3: CASSQGRAGRGSTDTQYF. DNA of the CDR3: TGCGCCAGCAGCCAAGGACGGGCGGGGCGGGGGAGCACAGATACGCAGTATTTT. The V gene is TRBV4-3, the J gene TRBJ2-3; 7 nucleotides match TRBD2. Germline V gene data show CDR1 as LGHNA and CDR2 as YSLEER. Trimming cost V 1 base and J 0 bases; bases outside gene matches: 10. CDR3 length: 18 amino acids.